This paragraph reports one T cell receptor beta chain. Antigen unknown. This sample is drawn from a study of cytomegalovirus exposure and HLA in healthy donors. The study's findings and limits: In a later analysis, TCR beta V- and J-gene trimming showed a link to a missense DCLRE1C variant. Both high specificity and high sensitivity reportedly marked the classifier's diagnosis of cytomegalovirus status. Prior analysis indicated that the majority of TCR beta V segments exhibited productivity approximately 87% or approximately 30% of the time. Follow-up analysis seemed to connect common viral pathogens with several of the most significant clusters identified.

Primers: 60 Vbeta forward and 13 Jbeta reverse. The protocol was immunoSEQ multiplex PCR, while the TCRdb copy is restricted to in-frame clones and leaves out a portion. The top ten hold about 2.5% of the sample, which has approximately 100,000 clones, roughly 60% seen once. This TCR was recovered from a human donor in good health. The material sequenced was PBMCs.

CDR3 loop: CASGLVVGGTSPYNEQFF. CDR3 DNA: TGTGCTAGTGGTTTGGTGGTGGGGGGGACTAGTCCCTACAATGAGCAGTTCTTC. The V gene is TRBV12-5, the J gene TRBJ2-1; 8 nucleotides match TRBD2. J gave up 2 bases and V 0 bases, and 9 bases lay outside the gene matches. This CDR3 comprises 18 residues. In germline, CDR1 is LGHNT, CDR2 FRNRAP.